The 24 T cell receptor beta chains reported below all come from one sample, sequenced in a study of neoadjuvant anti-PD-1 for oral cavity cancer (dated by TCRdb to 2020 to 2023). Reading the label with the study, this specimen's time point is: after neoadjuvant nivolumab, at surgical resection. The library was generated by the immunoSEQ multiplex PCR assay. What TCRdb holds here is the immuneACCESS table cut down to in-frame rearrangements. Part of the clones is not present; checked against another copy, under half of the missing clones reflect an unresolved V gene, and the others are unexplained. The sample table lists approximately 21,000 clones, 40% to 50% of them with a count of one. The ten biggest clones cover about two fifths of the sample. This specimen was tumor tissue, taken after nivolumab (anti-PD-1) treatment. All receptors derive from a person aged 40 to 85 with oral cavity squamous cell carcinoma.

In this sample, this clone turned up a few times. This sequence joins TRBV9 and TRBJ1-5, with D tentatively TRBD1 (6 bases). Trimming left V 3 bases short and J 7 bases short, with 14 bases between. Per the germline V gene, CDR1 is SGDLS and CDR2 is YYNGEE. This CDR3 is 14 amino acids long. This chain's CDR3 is CASSAPGAGQPQHF. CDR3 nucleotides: TGTGCCAGCAGCGCCCCGGGGGCTGGGCAGCCCCAGCATTTT. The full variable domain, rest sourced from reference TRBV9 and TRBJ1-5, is DSGVTQTPKHLITATGQRVTLRCSPRSGDLSVYWYQQSLDQGLQFLIQYYNGEERAKGNILERFSAQQFPDLHSELNLSSLELGDSALYFCASSAPGAGQPQHFGDGTRLSIL.

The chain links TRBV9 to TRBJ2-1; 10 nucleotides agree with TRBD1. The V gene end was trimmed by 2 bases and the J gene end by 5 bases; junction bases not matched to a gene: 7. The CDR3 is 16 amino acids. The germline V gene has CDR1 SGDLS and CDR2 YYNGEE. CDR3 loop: CASSVSGTGADNEQFF. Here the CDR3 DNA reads TGTGCCAGCAGCGTCTCCGGGACAGGGGCCGACAATGAGCAGTTCTTC.

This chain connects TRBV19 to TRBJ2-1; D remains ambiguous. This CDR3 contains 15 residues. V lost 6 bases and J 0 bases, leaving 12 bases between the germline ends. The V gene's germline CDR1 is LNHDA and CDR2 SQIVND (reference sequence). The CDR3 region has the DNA TGTGCCAGTAGCCGGACGGGTAGCTCCTACAATGAGCAGTTCTTC. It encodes CASSRTGSSYNEQFF.

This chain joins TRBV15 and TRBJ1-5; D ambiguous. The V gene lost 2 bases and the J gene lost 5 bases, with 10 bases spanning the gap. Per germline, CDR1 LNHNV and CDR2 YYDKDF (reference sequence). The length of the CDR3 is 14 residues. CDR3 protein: CATSRHGVYQPQHF. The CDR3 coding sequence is TGTGCCACCAGCAGACACGGTGTTTATCAGCCCCAGCATTTT.

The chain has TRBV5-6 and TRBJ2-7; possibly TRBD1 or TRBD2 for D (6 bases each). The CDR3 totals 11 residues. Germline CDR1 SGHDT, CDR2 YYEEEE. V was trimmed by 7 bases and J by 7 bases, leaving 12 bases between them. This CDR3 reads CASRRGFEQYF. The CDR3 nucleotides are TGTGCCAGCCGGAGGGGGTTTGAGCAGTACTTC. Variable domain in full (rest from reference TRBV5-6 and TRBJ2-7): DAGVTQSPTHLIKTRGQQVTLRCSPKSGHDTVSWYQQALGQGPQFIFQYYEEEERQRGNFPDRFSGHQFPNYSSELNVNALLLGDSALYLCASRRGFEQYFGPGTRLTVT.

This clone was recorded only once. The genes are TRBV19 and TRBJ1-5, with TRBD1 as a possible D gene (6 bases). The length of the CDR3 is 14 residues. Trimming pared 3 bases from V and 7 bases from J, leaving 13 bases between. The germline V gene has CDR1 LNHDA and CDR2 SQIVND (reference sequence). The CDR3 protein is CASSMLQGRQPQHF. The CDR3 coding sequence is TGTGCCAGTAGTATGTTACAGGGACGGCAGCCCCAGCATTTT.

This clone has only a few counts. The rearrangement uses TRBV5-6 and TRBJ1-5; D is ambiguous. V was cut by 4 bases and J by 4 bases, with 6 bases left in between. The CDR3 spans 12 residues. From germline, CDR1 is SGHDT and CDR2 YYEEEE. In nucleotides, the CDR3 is TGTGCCAGCAGCCGACCTAATCAGCCCCAGCATTTT. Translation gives CASSRPNQPQHF.

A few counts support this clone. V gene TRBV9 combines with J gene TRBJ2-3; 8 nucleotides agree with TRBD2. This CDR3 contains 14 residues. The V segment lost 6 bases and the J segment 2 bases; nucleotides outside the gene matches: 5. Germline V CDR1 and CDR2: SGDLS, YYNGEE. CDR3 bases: TGTGCCAGCACGGGGGGGCCTAACACAGATACGCAGTATTTT. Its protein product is CASTGGPNTDTQYF. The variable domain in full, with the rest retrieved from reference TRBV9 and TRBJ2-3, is DSGVTQTPKHLITATGQRVTLRCSPRSGDLSVYWYQQSLDQGLQFLIQYYNGEERAKGNILERFSAQQFPDLHSELNLSSLELGDSALYFCASTGGPNTDTQYFGPGTRLTVL.

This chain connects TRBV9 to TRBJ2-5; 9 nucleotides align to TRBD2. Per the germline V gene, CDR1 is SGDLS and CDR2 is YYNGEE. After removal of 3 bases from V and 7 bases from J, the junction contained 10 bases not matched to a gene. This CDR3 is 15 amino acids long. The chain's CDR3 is CASSGTSDGPRTQYF. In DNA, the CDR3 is TGTGCCAGCAGCGGGACTAGCGACGGTCCGAGGACCCAGTACTTC.

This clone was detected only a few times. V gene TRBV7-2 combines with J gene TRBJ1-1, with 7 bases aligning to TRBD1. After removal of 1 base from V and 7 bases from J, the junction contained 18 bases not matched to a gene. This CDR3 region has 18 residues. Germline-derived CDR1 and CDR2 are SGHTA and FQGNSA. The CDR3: CASSLGIGVEEGASEAFF. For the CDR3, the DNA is TGTGCCAGCAGCTTAGGTATTGGGGTCGAAGAGGGGGCAAGTGAAGCTTTCTTT.

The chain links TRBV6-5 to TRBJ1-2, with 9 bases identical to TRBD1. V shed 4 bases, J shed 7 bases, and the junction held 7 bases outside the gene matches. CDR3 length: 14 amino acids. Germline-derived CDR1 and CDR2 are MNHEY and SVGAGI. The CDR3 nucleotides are TGTGCCAGCAGTTTCCGGGACAGGGTCGGTGGCTACACCTTC. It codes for CASSFRDRVGGYTF.

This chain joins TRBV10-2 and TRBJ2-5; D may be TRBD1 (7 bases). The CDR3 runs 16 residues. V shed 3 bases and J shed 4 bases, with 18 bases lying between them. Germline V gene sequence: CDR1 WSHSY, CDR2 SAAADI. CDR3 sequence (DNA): TGCGCCAGCAGTGACCTAGACAGGGAGGCGGTAGAGACCCAGTACTTC. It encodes CASSDLDREAVETQYF.

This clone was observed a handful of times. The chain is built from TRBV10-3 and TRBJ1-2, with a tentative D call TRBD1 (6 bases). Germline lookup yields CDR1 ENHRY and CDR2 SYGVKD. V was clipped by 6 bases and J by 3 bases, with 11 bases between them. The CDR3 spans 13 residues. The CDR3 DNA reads TGTGCCATCAGGGACAGAGCCGACTATGGCTACACCTTC. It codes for CAIRDRADYGYTF.

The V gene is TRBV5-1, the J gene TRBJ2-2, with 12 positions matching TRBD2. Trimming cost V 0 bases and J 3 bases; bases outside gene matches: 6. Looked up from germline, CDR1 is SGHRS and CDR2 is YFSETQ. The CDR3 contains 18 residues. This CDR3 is CASSLGPGLAGDTGELFF. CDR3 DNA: TGCGCCAGCAGCTTGGGCCCGGGACTAGCGGGTGACACCGGGGAGCTGTTTTTT.

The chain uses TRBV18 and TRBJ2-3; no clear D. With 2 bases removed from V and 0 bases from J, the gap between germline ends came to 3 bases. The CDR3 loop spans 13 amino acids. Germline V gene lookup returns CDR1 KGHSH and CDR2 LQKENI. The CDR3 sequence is CASSPGSTDTQYF. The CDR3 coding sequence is TGTGCCAGCTCACCAGGGAGCACAGATACGCAGTATTTT.

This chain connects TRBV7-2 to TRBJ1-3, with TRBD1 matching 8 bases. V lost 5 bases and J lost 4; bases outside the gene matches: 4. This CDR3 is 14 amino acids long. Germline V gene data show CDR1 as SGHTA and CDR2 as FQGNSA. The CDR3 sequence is CASSPRTGGNTIYF. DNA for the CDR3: TGTGCCAGCAGCCCGCGGACAGGGGGAAACACCATATATTTT.

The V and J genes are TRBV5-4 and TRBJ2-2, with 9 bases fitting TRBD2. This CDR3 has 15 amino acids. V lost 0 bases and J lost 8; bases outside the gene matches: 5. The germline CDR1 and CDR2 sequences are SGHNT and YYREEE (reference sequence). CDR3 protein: CASSLDASGVGELFF. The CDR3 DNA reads TGTGCCAGCAGCTTGGATGCTAGCGGGGTGGGGGAGCTGTTTTTT.

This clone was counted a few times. DNA for the CDR3: TGTGCCAGCAGCCAAGATTTTTCAGGGGGAAACATTCAGTACTTC. It is translated as CASSQDFSGGNIQYF. The chain has TRBV4-2 and TRBJ2-4; 7 bases match TRBD1. CDR3 size: 15 residues. J was trimmed by 6 bases and V by 0 bases; bases with no gene match: 5. Germline assignment: CDR1 LGHNA and CDR2 YNFKEQ.

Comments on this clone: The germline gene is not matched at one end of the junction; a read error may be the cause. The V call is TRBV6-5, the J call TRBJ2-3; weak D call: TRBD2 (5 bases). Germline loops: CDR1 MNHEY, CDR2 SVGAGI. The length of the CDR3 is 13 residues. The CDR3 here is CASTYSGADTQYF. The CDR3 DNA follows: TGTGCCAGCACTTACTCCGGGGCAGATACGCAGTATTTT.

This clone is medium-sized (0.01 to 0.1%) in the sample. CDR3: CASSLGRTGENEKLFF. Here the CDR3 DNA reads TGTGCCAGCAGCTTAGGCCGGACAGGCGAGAATGAAAAACTGTTTTTT. The chain employs TRBV7-9 and TRBJ1-4, with 7 nucleotides matching TRBD1. Germline CDR1 reads SEHNR; CDR2 reads FQNEAQ (reference sequence). The CDR3 is made up of 16 amino acids. Trimming at V came to 1 base and at J to 5 bases, leaving 7 bases not matched to a gene.

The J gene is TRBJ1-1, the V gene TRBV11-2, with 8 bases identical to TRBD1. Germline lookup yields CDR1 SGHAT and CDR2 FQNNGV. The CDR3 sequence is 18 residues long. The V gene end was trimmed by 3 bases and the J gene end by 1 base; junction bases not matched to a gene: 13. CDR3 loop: CASSLTVSGGWENTEAFF. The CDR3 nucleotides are TGTGCCAGCAGCTTGACAGTCTCAGGGGGCTGGGAGAACACTGAAGCTTTCTTT.

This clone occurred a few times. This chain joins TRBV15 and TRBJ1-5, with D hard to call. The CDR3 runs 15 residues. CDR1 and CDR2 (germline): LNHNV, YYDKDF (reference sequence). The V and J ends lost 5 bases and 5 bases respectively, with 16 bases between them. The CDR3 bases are TGTGCCACCAGCCCAGACACGGGGTATGATCAGCCCCAGCATTTT. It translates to CATSPDTGYDQPQHF.

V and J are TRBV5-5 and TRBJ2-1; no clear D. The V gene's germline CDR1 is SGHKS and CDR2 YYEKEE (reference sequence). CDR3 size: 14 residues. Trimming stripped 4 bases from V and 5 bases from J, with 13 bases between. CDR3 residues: CASSPLWAHNEQFF. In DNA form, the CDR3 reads TGTGCCAGCAGCCCCCTGTGGGCCCACAATGAGCAGTTCTTC.

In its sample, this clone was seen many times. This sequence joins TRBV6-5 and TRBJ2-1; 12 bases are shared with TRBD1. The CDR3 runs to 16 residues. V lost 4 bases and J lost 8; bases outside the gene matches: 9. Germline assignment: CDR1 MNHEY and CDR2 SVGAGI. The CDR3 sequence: CASSSPGQGAAYEQFF. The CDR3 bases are TGTGCCAGCAGTTCCCCGGGACAGGGGGCGGCGTATGAGCAGTTCTTC.